This T cell receptor (beta chain) is drawn from a study of cytomegalovirus exposure and HLA in healthy donors. Primers for the PCR totalled 60 Vbeta and 13 Jbeta. The method was immunoSEQ multiplex PCR; TCRdb's version includes in-frame clones alone and lacks a portion of them. The data contain 36,000 or so clones, around 83% of them singletons. Details on this clone: As yet, its antigen is unknown.

General observations from the study: The classifier reportedly diagnosed cytomegalovirus status with high specificity and sensitivity. Overall, 164 TCR beta chains were annotated as cytomegalovirus-associated. TCR beta chains associated with HLA were, in a later analysis, more clonally expanded than equally common others.

CDR1 MNHNY and CDR2 SVGAGI come from the germline V gene (reference sequence). V lost 0 bases, J lost 5 bases, and 13 bases lay in between. There are 15 residues in the CDR3. This chain links TRBV6-6 with TRBJ1-1; D gene unclear. This receptor was obtained from a woman in her late teens or twenties in good health and CMV-seronegative. Sequencing was performed on PBMCs. The CDR3 spells CASSYSWQSGTEAFF. The DNA for the CDR3 is TGTGCCAGCAGTTACTCGTGGCAGTCGGGAACTGAAGCTTTCTTT.